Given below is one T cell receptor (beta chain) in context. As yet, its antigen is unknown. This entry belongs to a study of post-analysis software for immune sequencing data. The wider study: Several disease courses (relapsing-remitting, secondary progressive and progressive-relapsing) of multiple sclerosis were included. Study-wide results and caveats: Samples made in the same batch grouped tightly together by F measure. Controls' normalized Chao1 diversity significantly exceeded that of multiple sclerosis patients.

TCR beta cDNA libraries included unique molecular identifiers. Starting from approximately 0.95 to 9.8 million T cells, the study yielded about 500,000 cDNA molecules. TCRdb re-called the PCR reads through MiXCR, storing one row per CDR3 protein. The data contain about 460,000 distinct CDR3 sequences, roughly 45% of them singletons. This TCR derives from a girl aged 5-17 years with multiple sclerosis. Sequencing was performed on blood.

This CDR3 is CATSSTQGAQPQHF. CDR3 nucleotides: TGTGCCACCAGCAGCACCCAGGGCGCTCAGCCCCAGCATTTT. V is TRBV15 and J is TRBJ1-5, with D possibly TRBD1 on 5 matching bases. Per the germline V gene, CDR1 is LNHNV and CDR2 is YYDKDF (reference sequence). Deletions cut 3 bases from V and 6 bases from J, with 12 bases between. This CDR3 is built from 14 residues.